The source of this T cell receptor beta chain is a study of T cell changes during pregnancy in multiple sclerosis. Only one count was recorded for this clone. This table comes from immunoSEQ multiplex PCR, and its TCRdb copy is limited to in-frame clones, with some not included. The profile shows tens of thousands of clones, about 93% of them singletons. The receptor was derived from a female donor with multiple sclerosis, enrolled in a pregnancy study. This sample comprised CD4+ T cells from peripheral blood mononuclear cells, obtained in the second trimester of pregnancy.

CDR3 residues: CASREQGYTEAFF. The CDR3 DNA reads as TGTGCCAGCAGAGAACAGGGGTACACTGAAGCTTTCTTT. The chain recombines TRBV6-1 with TRBJ1-1; 7 nucleotides align to TRBD1. Germline lookup yields CDR1 MNHNS and CDR2 SASEGT. Germline trimming cut 6 bases from V and 3 bases from J; bases unmatched to any gene: 4. The CDR3 runs 13 residues.